What follows is one TCR beta chain and its context. Its target is unknown. The source of the sample is a study of T cell responses to AZD1222 COVID-19 vaccine. Study results and caveats: Spike-spanning, vaccine-associated CD4 TCRs were dominant at 160-218 and 743-854. White British donors predominated, females outnumbered males, and clonal diversity was possibly underestimated. Only a handful of AZD1222 recipients, roughly six in all, had baseline seropositivity.

Profiled with immunoSEQ multiplex PCR; TCRdb holds only in-frame clones, not every one. This sample has roughly 140,000 clones, with about 90% found just once. The CDR3 is 13 amino acids. V gave up 5 bases and J gave up 9 bases, with 14 bases separating them. CDR1 and CDR2 from the germline V gene are SEHNR and FQNEAQ (reference sequence). This clonotype was obtained from an adult in good health. The sample consisted of peripheral blood, taken on day 0 of MenACWY control vaccination. This chain links TRBV7-9 with TRBJ2-1, with D perhaps TRBD1 or TRBD2 (5 bases each). As DNA, the CDR3 is TGTGCCAGCAGCCCGGACTGGCAGGGTGAGCAGTTCTTC. Protein product: CASSPDWQGEQFF.